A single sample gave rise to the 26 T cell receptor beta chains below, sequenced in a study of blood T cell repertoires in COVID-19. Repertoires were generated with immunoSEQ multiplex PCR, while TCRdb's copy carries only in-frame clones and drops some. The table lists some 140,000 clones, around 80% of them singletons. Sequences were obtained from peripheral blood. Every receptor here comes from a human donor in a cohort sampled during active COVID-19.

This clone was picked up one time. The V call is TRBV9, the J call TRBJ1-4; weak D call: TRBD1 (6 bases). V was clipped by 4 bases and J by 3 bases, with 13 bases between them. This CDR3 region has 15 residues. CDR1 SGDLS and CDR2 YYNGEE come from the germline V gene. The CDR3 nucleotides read TGTGCCAGCAGCCCCCAGGGGTGGGCTAATGAAAAACTGTTTTTT. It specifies CASSPQGWANEKLFF.

CDR3 residues: CASSDRQGAIAGELFF. CDR3 DNA: TGTGCCAGCAGTGACCGACAGGGGGCAATCGCCGGGGAGCTGTTTTTT. The chain uses TRBV6-1 and TRBJ2-2; TRBD1 matches 10 bases. Germline trimming cut 3 bases from V and 6 bases from J; bases unmatched to any gene: 7. The V gene's germline CDR1 is MNHNS and CDR2 SASEGT. The CDR3 is made up of 16 amino acids.

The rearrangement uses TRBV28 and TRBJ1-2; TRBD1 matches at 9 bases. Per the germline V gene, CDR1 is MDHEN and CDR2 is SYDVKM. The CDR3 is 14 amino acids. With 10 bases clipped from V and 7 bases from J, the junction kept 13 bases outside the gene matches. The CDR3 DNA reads TGTGCCACGAGGTTCGGGGACAGGGTATTTGGCTACACCTTC. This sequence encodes CATRFGDRVFGYTF.

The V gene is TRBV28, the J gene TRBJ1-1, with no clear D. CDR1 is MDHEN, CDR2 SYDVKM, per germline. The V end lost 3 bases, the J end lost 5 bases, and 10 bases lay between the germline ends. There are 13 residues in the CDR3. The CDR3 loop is CASSLATPTEAFF. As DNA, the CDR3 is TGTGCCAGCAGTTTGGCAACGCCGACTGAAGCTTTCTTT.

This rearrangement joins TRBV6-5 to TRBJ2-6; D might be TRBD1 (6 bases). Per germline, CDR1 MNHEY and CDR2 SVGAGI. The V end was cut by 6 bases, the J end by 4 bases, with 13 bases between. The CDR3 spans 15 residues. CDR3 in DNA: TGTGCCAGCAGACAGGGAAGGTACGGGGCCAACGTCCTGACTTTC. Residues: CASRQGRYGANVLTF.

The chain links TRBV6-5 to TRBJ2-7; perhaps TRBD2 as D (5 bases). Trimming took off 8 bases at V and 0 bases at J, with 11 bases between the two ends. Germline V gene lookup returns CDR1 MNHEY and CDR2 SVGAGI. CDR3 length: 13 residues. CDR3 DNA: TGTGCCAGCTGGAGAGGAGGCTCCTACGAGCAGTACTTC. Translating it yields CASWRGGSYEQYF.

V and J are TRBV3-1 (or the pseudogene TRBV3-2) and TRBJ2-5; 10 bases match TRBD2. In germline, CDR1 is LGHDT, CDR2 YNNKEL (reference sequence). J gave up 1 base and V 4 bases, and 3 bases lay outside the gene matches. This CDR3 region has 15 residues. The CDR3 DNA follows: TGTGCCAGCAGCCCCGGACTAGCGGCCCAAGAGACCCAGTACTTC. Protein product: CASSPGLAAQETQYF.

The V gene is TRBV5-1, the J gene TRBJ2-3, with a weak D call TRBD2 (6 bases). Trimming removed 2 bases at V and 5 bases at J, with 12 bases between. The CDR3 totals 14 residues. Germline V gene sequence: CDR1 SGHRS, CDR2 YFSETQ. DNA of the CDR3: TGCGCCAGCAGCTTTCCACTCGGGGGAGATACGCAGTATTTT. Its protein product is CASSFPLGGDTQYF.

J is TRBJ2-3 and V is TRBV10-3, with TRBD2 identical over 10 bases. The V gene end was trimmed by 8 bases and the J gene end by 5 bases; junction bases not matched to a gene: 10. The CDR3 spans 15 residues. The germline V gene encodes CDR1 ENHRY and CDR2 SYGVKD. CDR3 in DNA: TGTGCCATCGGCTCAGCGGGGGGGCATGGAGATACGCAGTATTTT. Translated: CAIGSAGGHGDTQYF.

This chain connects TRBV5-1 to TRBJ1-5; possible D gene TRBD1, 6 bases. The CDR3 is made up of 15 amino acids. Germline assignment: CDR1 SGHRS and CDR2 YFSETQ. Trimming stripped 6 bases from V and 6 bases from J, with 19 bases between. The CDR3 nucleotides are TGCGCCAGCATCGCCCCTCGGACAGAGGGTCAGCCCCAGCATTTT. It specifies CASIAPRTEGQPQHF.

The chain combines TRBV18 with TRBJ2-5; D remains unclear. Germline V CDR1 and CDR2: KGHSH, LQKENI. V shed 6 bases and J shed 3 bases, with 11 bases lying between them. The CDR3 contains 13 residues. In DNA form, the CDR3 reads TGTGCCAGCTCCAATAACGCGAAAGAGACCCAGTACTTC. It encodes CASSNNAKETQYF.

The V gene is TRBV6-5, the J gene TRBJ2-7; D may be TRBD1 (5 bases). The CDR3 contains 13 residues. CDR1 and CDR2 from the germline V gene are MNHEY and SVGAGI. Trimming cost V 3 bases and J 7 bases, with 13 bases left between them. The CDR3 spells CASSYGKGLEQYF. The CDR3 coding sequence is TGTGCCAGCAGTTATGGAAAGGGGCTGGAGCAGTACTTC.

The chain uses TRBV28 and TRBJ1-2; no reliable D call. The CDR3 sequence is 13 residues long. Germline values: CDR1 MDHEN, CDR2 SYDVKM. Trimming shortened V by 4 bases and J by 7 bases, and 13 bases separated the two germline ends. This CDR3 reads CASSSDPRRGYTF. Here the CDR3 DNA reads TGTGCCAGCAGTTCAGACCCCAGGCGTGGCTACACCTTC.

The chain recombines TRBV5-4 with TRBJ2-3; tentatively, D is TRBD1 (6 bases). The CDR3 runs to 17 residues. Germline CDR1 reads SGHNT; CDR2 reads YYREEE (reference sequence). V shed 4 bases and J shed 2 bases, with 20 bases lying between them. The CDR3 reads CASSTPSRGEDTDTQYF. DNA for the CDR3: TGTGCCAGCAGCACACCGAGCAGGGGCGAAGACACAGATACGCAGTATTTT.

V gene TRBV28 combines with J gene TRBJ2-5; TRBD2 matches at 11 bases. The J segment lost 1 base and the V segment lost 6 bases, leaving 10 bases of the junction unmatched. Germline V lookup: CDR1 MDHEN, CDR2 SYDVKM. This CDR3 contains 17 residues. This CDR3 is CASRTPRLAGIQETQYF. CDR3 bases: TGTGCCAGCAGAACACCCAGACTAGCGGGGATCCAAGAGACCCAGTACTTC. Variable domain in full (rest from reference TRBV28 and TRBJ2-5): DVKVTQSSRYLVKRTGEKVFLECVQDMDHENMFWYRQDPGLGLRLIYFSYDVKMKEKGDIPEGYSVSREKKERFSLILESASTNQTSMYLCASRTPRLAGIQETQYFGPGTRLLVL.

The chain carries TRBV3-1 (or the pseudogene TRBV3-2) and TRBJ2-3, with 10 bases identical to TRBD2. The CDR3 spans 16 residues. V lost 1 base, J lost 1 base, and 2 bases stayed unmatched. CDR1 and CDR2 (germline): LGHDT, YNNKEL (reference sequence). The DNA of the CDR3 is TGTGCCAGCAGCCAAGGTAGCGGGGGGCGCACAGATACGCAGTATTTT. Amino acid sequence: CASSQGSGGRTDTQYF.

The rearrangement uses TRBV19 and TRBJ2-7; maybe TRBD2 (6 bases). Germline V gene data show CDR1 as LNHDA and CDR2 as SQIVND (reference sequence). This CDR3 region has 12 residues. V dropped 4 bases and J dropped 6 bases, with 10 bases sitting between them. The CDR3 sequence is CASSTGGTEQYF. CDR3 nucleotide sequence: TGTGCCAGTAGTACCGGGGGTACCGAGCAGTACTTC.

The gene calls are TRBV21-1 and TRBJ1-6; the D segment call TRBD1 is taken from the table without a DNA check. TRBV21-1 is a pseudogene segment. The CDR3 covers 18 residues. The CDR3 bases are TGTGCCAGCAGCAAAGCCGACGGGACAGTCTTAGGGCGTTCACCCCTCCACTTT. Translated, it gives CASSKADGTVLGRSPLHF.

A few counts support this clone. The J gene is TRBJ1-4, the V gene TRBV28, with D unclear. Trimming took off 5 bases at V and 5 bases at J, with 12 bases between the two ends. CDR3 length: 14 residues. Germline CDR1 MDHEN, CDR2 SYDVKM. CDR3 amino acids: CASSPWTDNEKLFF. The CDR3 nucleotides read TGTGCCAGCAGTCCATGGACTGACAATGAAAAACTGTTTTTT.

In nucleotides, the CDR3 is TGTGCCAGTAGCCTCCCAGGGGGCGCGACCTACGAGCAGTACTTC. Translation: CASSLPGGATYEQYF. The chain uses TRBV19 and TRBJ2-7, with 8 bases lining up with TRBD1. CDR3 length equals 15 residues. The germline V gene has CDR1 LNHDA and CDR2 SQIVND (reference sequence). The junction had 9 bases not matched to a gene; V was cut back by 6 bases and J by 2 bases.

The CDR3 region is CASSSGQNTTYEQYF. Written as DNA, the CDR3 is TGTGCCAGCAGCTCGGGACAGAATACTACCTACGAGCAGTACTTC. The J gene is TRBJ2-7, the V gene TRBV6-5; 7 positions agree with TRBD1. The germline V gene has CDR1 MNHEY and CDR2 SVGAGI. Losses at the gene ends were 6 bases for V and 2 bases for J; bases not matched to a gene: 10. The CDR3 runs 15 residues.

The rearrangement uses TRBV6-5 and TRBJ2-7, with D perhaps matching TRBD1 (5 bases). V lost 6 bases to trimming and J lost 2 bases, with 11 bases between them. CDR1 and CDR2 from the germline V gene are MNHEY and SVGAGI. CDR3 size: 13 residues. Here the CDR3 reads CASRQAPPYEQYF. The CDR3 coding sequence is TGTGCCAGCAGACAGGCACCCCCCTACGAGCAGTACTTC.

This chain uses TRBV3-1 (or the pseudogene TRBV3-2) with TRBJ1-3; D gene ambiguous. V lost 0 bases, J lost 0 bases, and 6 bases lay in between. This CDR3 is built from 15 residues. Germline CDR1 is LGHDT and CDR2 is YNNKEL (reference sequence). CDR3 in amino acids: CASSQESVSGNTIYF. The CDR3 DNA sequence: TGTGCCAGCAGCCAAGAGAGTGTCTCTGGAAACACCATATATTTT.

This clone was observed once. Written as DNA, the CDR3 is TGTGCCAGCAGTAAATACACCGGGACTGGGGTCTACGAGCAGTACTTC. Encoded protein: CASSKYTGTGVYEQYF. This chain connects TRBV27 to TRBJ2-7; D perhaps matches TRBD2 (6 bases). This CDR3 is built from 16 residues. V shed 5 bases and J shed 3 bases, with 20 bases lying between them. From germline, CDR1 is MNHEY and CDR2 SMNVEV (reference sequence).

The CDR3 here is CASSAPHQLAGRTYNEQFF. The CDR3, as DNA: TGTGCCAGCAGCGCCCCCCACCAACTAGCGGGGAGGACCTACAATGAGCAGTTCTTC. The rearrangement links TRBV9 to TRBJ2-1; 10 bases match TRBD2. V trimming: 3 bases; J trimming: 2 bases; junction bases outside the gene matches: 14. This CDR3 is 19 amino acids long. Germline CDR1 is SGDLS and CDR2 is YYNGEE.

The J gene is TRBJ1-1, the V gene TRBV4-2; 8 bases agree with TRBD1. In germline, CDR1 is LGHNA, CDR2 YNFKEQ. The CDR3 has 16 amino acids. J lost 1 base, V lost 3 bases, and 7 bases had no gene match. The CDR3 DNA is TGTGCCAGCAGCCAGGCCCAAGGGACAGGGAACACTGAAGCTTTCTTT. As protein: CASSQAQGTGNTEAFF.